The sequence of this T cell receptor beta chain was determined in a study of Graves' ophthalmopathy and Graves' hyperthyroidism. V was cut by 1 base and J by 7 bases, with 11 bases left in between. Germline V lookup: CDR1 LGHDT, CDR2 YNNKEL (reference sequence). The CDR3 runs to 15 residues. For repertoire sequencing, the TCR beta CDR3 regions were amplified from RNA transcripts. HTBI primers were used in a first-round RT-PCR, which preceded a second-round multiplex PCR. TCRdb independently ran MiXCR on the multiplex PCR reads; one entry per CDR3 protein. The sample consists of roughly 1.1 million distinct CDR3 sequences, about 40% of them appearing once. As for this clonotype: Being one base from a much bigger clone, this may be a read error.

The sequenced material came from peripheral blood or thyroid tissue (not recorded which). The sequence was obtained from an adult man with Graves' hyperthyroidism. The genes are TRBV3-1 and TRBJ1-6, with D uncertain. CDR3 amino acids: CASSQGENWNSPLHF. CDR3 nucleotides: TGTGCCAGCAGCCAAGGGGAGAATTGGAATTCACCCCTCCACTTT.